Only a few counts were recorded for the clone carrying this T cell receptor beta chain. The data stem from a study of blood T cell repertoires in COVID-19. Study information: PBMCs, B-cell-depleted T cells, or T cells provided the cDNA or gDNA that made up the material.

Original processing methods: Reference gene primer amplification gave estimated nucleated cell counts. Clones were sequenced by immunoSEQ multiplex PCR, and TCRdb holds only the in-frame ones, with some missing. V and J calls and clone size follow that table, whereas D and trimming were derived from the DNA. Of some 120,000 clones listed, roughly four fifths are singletons. The germline CDR1 and CDR2 sequences are MGHRA and YSYEKL. The CDR3 runs 17 residues. Losses at the gene ends were 1 base for V and 5 bases for J; bases not matched to a gene: 9. What was sequenced was peripheral blood. This receptor was obtained from a human donor in a cohort sampled during active COVID-19. The chain links TRBV4-1 to TRBJ2-2, with TRBD2 identical over 8 bases. This CDR3 is CASSQGYQAGETGELFF. CDR3 nucleotide sequence: TGCGCCAGCAGCCAAGGCTACCAAGCGGGGGAGACCGGGGAGCTGTTTTTT.